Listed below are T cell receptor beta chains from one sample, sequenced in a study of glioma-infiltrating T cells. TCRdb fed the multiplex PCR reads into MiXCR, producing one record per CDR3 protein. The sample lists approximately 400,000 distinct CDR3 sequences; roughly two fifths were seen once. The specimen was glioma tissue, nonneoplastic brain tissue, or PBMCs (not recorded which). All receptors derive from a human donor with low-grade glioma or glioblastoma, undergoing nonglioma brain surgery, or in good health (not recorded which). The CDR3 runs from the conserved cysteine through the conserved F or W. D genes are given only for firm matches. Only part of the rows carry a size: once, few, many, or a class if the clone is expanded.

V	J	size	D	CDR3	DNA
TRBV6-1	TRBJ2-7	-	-	CASTDWEDGNYEQYF	TGTGCCAGCACCGATTGGGAAGACGGTAACTACGAGCAGTACTTC
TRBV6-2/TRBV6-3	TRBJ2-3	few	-	CASSYLPGFRRDSTDTQYF	TGTGCCAGCAGTTACCTGCCAGGGTTCCGGCGGGATAGCACAGATACGCAGTATTTT
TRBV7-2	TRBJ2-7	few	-	CASSLDWSSYEQYF	TGTGCCAGCAGCTTAGACTGGAGCTCCTACGAGCAGTACTTC
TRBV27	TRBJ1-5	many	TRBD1	CASKPGQGHQPQHF	TGTGCCAGCAAACCGGGACAGGGACATCAGCCCCAGCATTTT
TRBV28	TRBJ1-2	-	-	CASSFEGRQGYVYTF	TGTGCCAGCAGTTTCGAGGGGCGTCAGGGCTATGTCTACACCTTC
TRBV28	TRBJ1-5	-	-	CASSPPTARNQPQHF	TGTGCCAGCAGTCCTCCGACCGCCCGCAATCAGCCCCAGCATTTT
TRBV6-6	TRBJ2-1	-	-	CASSSLWDEQFF	TGTGCCAGCAGTTCTCTGTGGGATGAGCAGTTCTTC
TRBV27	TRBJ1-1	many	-	CASSPTVWGTEAFF	TGTGCCAGCAGTCCGACAGTCTGGGGCACTGAAGCTTTCTTT
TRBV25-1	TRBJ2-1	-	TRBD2	CASSLAFGGGPQREQFF	TGTGCCAGCAGCTTAGCGTTTGGGGGAGGGCCTCAACGGGAGCAGTTCTTC
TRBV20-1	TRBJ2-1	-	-	CSVTGSVYNEQFF	TGCAGTGTCACCGGGAGTGTCTACAATGAGCAGTTCTTC
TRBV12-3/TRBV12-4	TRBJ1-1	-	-	CASTQQGPEAFF	TGTGCCAGCACCCAACAAGGGCCTGAAGCTTTCTTT
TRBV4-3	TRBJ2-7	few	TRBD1	CASSIEYGTGPYEQYF	TGCGCCAGCAGCATAGAGTACGGGACAGGTCCCTACGAGCAGTACTTC
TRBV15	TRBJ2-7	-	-	CATSRARGMTAYEQYF	TGTGCCACCAGCAGAGCGAGAGGGATGACAGCCTACGAGCAGTACTTC
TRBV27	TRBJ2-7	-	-	CASSSGACEQYF	TGTGCCAGCAGTTCAGGGGCCTGCGAGCAGTACTTC
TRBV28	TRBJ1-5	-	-	CASSPAGDQPQHF	TGTGCCAGCAGTCCGGCAGGGGATCAGCCCCAGCATTTT
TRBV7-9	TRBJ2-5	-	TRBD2	CASSRTGTRQETQYF	TGTGCCAGCAGCCGAACCGGGACTAGACAAGAGACCCAGTACTTC
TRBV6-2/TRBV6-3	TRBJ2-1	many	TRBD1	CASSNDRGFDNEQFF	TGTGCCAGCAGTAATGACAGGGGTTTCGACAATGAGCAGTTCTTC
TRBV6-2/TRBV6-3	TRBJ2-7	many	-	CASSPREYEQYF	TGTGCCAGCAGCCCCAGGGAATACGAGCAGTACTTC
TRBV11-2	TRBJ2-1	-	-	CASSLSASRYNEQFF	TGTGCCAGCAGCTTATCGGCTAGCAGATACAATGAGCAGTTCTTC
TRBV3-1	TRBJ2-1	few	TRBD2	CASSQDRVAGFDEQFF	TGTGCCAGCAGCCAAGATCGCGTAGCGGGATTCGATGAGCAGTTCTTC
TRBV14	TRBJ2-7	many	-	CASSQVRPGEQYF	TGTGCCAGCAGCCAAGTAAGACCTGGTGAGCAGTACTTC
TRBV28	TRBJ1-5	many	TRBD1	CASSYRGFNQPQHF	TGTGCCAGCAGTTACAGGGGATTCAATCAGCCCCAGCATTTT
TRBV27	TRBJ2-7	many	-	CASSLFRQGNEQYF	TGTGCCAGCAGTTTATTTCGGCAGGGCAACGAGCAGTACTTC
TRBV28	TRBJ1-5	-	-	CASSLAGNNQAQHF	TGTGCCAGCAGTTTGGCAGGGAATAATCAGGCCCAGCATTTT
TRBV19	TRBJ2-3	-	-	CASSNSAGTQYF	TGTGCCAGTAGTAACTCTGCTGGTACGCAGTATTTT
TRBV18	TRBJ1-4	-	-	CASSPAGANEKLFF	TGTGCCAGCTCACCGGCGGGGGCTAATGAAAAACTGTTTTTT
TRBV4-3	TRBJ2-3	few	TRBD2	CASSLRLAGHTDTQYF	TGCGCCAGCAGCCTCAGACTAGCGGGACACACAGATACGCAGTATTTT